This T cell receptor (beta chain) was sequenced for a study of Ad26.COV2.S vaccination and SARS-CoV-2 variants. Study background: Among those in the COV1001 Ad26.COV2.S trial arm was the donor. Each vaccinee took Ad26.COV2.S intramuscularly, once or twice 56 days apart. General observations from the study: Reportedly, after vaccination the spike-specific CD8+ and CD4+ T cell responses displayed substantial breadth.

Treatment in this sample: approximately 18 received Ad26.COV2.S at low or high dose, single or two shots; about 5 received placebo; per-sample allocation not given. Sampling took place 63 days after the first vaccine or placebo injection. V lost 1 base to trimming and J lost 3 bases, with 7 bases between them. Germline values: CDR1 LGHNA, CDR2 YSLEER. CDR3 length equals 14 residues. In the case of this clone: Its antigen is as yet unknown.

Profiled with immunoSEQ multiplex PCR; TCRdb holds only in-frame clones, not every one. The table records 380,000 or so clones, 83% of them present only once. The chain is built from TRBV4-3 and TRBJ1-3, with D uncertain. The material sequenced was peripheral blood, taken in a trial of Ad26.COV2.S vaccine versus placebo. This TCR was recovered from a person between 18 and 59 years old who received the Ad26.COV2.S COVID-19 vaccine or a placebo. In nucleotides, the CDR3 is TGCGCCAGCAGCCAAGGAAACTTTGGAAACACCATATATTTT. It codes for CASSQGNFGNTIYF.